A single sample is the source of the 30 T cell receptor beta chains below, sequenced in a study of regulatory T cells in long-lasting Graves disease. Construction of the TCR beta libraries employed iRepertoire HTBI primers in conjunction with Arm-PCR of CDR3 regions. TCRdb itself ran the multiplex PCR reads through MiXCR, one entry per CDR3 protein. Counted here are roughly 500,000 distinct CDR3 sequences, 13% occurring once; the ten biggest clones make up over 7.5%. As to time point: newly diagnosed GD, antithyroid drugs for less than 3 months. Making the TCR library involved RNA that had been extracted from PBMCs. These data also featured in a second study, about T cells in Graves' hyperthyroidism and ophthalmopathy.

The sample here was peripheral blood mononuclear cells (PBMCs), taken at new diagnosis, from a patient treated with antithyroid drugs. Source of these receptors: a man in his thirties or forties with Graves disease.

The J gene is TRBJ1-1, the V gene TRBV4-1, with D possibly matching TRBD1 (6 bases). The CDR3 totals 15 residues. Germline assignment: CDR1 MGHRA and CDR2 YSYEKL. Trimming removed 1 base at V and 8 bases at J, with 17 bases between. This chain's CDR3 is CASSQAVSGALEAFF. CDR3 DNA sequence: TGCGCCAGCAGCCAAGCCGTCTCAGGGGCCCTAGAAGCTTTCTTT.

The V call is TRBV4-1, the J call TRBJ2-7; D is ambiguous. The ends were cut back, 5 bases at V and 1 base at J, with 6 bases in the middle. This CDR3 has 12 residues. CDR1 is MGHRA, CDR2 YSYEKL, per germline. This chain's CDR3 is CASSTESYEQYF. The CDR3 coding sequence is TGCGCCAGCAGCACCGAATCCTACGAGCAGTACTTC.

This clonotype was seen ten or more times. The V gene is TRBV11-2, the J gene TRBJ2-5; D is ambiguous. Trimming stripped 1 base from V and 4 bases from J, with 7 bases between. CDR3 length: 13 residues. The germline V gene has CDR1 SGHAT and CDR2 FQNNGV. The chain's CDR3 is CASSLAGLETQYF. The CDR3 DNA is TGTGCCAGCAGCTTAGCCGGGCTAGAGACCCAGTACTTC. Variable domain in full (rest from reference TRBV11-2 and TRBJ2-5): EAGVAQSPRYKIIEKRQSVAFWCNPISGHATLYWYQQILGQGPKLLIQFQNNGVVDDSQLPKDRFSAERLKGVDSTLKIQPAKLEDSAVYLCASSLAGLETQYFGPGTRLLVL.

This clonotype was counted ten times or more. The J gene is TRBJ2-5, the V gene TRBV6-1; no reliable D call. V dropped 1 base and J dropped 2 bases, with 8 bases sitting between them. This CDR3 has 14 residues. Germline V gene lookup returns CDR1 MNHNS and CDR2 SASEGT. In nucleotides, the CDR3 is TGTGCCAGCAGTGAAGGGGAACCTCAAGAGACCCAGTACTTC. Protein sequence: CASSEGEPQETQYF.

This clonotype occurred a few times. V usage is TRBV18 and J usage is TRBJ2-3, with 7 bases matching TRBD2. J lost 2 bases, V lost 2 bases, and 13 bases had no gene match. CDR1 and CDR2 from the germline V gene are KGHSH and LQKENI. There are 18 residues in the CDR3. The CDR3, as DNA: TGTGCCAGCTCACCAGAAGCCCCGTCCGGGGGGAACACAGATACGCAGTATTTT. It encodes CASSPEAPSGGNTDTQYF. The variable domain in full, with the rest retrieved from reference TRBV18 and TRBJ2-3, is NAGVMQNPRHLVRRRGQEARLRCSPMKGHSHVYWYRQLPEEGLKFMVYLQKENIIDESGMPKERFSAEFPKEGPSILRIQQVVRGDSAAYFCASSPEAPSGGNTDTQYFGPGTRLTVL.

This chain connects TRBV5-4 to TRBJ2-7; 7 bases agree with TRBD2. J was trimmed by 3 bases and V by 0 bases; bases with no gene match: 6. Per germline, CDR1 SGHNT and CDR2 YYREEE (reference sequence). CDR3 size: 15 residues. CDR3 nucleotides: TGTGCCAGCAGCTTGGCCGCTAGCGGACACTACGAGCAGTACTTC. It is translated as CASSLAASGHYEQYF.

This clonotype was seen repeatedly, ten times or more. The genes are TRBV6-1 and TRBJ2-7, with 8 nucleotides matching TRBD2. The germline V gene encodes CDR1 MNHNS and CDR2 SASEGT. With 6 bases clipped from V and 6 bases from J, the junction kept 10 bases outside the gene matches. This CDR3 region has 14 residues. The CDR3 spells CASRDTSGRSEQYF. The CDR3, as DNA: TGTGCCAGCAGAGATACTAGCGGCAGGTCCGAGCAGTACTTC.

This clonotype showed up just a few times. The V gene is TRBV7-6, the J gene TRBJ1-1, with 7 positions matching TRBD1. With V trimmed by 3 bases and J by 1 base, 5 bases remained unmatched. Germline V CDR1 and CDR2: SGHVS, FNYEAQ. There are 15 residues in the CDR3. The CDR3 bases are TGTGCCAGCAGCTTCCCGACAGGGACGAACACTGAAGCTTTCTTT. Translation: CASSFPTGTNTEAFF.

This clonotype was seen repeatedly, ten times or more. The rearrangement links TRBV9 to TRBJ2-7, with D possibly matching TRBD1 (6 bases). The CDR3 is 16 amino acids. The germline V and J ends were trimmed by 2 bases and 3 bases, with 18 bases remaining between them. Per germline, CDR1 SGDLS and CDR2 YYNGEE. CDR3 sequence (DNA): TGTGCCAGCAGCGTTGGGCCCAGACAGGCGTACTACGAGCAGTACTTC. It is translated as CASSVGPRQAYYEQYF.

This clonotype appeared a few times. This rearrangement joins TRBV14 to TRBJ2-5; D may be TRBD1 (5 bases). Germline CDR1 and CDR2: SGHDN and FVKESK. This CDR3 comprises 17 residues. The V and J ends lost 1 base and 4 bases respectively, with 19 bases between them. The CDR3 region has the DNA TGTGCCAGCAGCCAAGTCTATGGCAGGGCGGCGCGAGAGACCCAGTACTTC. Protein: CASSQVYGRAARETQYF.

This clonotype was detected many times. The CDR3 nucleotides read TGTGCCAGCAGCTTAGATCTAGCGACATACGAGCAGTACTTC. The encoded protein is CASSLDLATYEQYF. The chain joins TRBV11-3 to TRBJ2-7; a possible D gene is TRBD2 (6 bases). Germline V CDR1 and CDR2: SGHNT, YENEEA. Trimming removed 0 bases at V and 4 bases at J, with 10 bases between. The CDR3 spans 14 residues.

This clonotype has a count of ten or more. CDR3 sequence: CSVRNLGANYGYTF. The CDR3 DNA reads as TGCAGCGTTCGGAATCTAGGCGCTAACTATGGCTACACCTTC. This rearrangement joins TRBV29-1 to TRBJ1-2, with D hard to call. This CDR3 has 14 residues. The germline V and J ends were trimmed by 5 bases and 0 bases, with 13 bases remaining between them. Germline values: CDR1 SQVTM, CDR2 ANQGSEA.

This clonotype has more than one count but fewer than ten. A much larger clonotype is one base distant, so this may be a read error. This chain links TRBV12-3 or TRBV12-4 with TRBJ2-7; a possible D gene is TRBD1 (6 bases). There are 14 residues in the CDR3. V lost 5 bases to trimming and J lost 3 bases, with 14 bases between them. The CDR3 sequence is CASSRDKGVYEQYF. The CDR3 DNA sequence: TGTGCCAGCAGTCGGGACAAGGGGGTCTACGAGCAGTACTTC.

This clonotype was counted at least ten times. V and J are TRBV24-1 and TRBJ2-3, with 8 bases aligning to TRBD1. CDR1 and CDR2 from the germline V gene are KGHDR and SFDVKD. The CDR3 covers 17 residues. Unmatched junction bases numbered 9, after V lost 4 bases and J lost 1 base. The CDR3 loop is CATSDTGGWAGTDTQYF. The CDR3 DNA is TGTGCCACCAGTGACACAGGGGGATGGGCTGGCACAGATACGCAGTATTTT.

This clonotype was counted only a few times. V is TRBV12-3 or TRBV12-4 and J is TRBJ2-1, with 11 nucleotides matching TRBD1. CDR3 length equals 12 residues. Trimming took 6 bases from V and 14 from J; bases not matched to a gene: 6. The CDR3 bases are TGTGCCAGCAGATTCCCGGGACAGGGGGAGTTCTTC. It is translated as CASRFPGQGEFF.

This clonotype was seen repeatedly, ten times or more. The CDR3 bases are TGTGCCAGCACCCAAACAGGGGCCGCCGAGACCCAGTACTTC. Translation gives CASTQTGAAETQYF. The J gene is TRBJ2-5, the V gene TRBV11-2; 7 positions agree with TRBD1. This CDR3 contains 14 residues. CDR1 and CDR2 (germline): SGHAT, FQNNGV. V shed 7 bases, J shed 5 bases, and the junction held 10 bases outside the gene matches.

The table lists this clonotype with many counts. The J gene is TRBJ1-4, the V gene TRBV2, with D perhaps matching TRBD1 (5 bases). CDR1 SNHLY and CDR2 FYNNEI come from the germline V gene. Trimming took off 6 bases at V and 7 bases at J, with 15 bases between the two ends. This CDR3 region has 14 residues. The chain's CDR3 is CASSEGRLREKLFF. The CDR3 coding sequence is TGTGCCAGCAGCGAGGGGCGGTTGCGTGAAAAACTGTTTTTT. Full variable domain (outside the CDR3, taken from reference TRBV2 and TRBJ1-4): EPEVTQTPSHQVTQMGQEVILRCVPISNHLYFYWYRQILGQKVEFLVSFYNNEISEKSEIFDDQFSVERPDGSNFTLKIRSTKLEDSAMYFCASSEGRLREKLFFGSGTQLSVL.

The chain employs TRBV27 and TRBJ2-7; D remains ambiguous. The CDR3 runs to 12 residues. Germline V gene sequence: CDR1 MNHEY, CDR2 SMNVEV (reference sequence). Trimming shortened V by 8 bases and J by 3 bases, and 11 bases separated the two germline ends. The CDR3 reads CASGKYHYEQYF. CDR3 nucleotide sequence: TGTGCCAGCGGGAAGTACCACTACGAGCAGTACTTC.

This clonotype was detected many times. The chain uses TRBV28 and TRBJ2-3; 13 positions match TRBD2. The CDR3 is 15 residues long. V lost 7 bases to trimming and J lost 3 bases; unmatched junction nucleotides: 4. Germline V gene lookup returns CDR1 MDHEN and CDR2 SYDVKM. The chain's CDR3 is CASTVLAGGTDTQYF. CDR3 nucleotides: TGTGCCAGCACCGTACTAGCGGGAGGGACAGATACGCAGTATTTT.

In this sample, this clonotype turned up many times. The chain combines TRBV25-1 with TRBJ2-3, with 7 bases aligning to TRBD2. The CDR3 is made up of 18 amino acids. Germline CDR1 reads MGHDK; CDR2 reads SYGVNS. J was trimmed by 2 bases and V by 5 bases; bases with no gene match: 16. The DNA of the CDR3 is TGTGCCAGCAGTAGTCCTGGCGGGAGTTCCCCCCCCACAGATACGCAGTATTTT. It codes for CASSSPGGSSPPTDTQYF. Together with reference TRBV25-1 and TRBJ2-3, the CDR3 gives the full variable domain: EADIYQTPRYLVIGTGKKITLECSQTMGHDKMYWYQQDPGMELHLIHYSYGVNSTEKGDLSSESTVSRIRTEHFPLTLESARPSHTSQYLCASSSPGGSSPPTDTQYFGPGTRLTVL.

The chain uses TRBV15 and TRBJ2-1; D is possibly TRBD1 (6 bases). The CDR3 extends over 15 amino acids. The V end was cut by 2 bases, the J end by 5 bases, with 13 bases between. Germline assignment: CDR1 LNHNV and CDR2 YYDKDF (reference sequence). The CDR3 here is CATSRSLTGNNEQFF. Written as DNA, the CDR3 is TGTGCCACCAGCAGATCTTTGACAGGTAACAATGAGCAGTTCTTC.

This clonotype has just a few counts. The CDR3 is CATSDKALALSGSYNEQFF. CDR3 DNA: TGTGCCACCAGTGATAAAGCCCTAGCCCTGAGTGGATCCTACAATGAGCAGTTCTTC. The chain carries TRBV24-1 and TRBJ2-1, with D possibly being TRBD2 (5 bases). V gave up 3 bases and J gave up 1 base, with 21 bases separating them. Germline V lookup: CDR1 KGHDR, CDR2 SFDVKD. This CDR3 is built from 19 residues.

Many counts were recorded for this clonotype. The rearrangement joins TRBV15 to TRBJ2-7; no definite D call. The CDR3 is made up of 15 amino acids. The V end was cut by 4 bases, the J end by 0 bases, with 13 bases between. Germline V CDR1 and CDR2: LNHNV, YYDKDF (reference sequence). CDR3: CATSKPGLGSYEQYF. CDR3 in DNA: TGTGCCACCAGCAAACCCGGGTTAGGCTCCTACGAGCAGTACTTC.

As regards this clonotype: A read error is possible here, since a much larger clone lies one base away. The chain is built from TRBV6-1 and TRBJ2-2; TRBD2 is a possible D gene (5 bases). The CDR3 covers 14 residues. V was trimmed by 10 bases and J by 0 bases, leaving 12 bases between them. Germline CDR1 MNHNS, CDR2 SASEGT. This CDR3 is CAIIDGANTGELFF. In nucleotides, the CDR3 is TGTGCCATTATTGACGGGGCGAACACCGGGGAGCTGTTTTTT.

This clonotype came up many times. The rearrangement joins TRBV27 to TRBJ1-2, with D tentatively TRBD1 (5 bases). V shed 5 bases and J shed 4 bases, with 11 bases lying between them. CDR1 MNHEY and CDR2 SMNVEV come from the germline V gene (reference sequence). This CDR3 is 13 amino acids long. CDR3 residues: CASSRGRAYGYTF. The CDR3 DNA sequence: TGTGCCAGCAGTCGGGGACGGGCCTATGGCTACACCTTC.

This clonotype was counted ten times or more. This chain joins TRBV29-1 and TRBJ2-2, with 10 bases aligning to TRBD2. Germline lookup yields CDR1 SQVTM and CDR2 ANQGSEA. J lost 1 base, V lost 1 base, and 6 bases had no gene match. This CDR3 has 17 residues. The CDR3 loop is CSVEASGRAQNTGELFF. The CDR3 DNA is TGCAGCGTTGAAGCCAGCGGGAGGGCTCAGAACACCGGGGAGCTGTTTTTT.

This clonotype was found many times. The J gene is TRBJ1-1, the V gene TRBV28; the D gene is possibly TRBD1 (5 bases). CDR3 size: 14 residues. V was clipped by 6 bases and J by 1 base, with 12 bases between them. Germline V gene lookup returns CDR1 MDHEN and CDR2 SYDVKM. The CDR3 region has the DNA TGTGCCAGCAGCCCCGGGACGGCGAACACTGAAGCTTTCTTT. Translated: CASSPGTANTEAFF.

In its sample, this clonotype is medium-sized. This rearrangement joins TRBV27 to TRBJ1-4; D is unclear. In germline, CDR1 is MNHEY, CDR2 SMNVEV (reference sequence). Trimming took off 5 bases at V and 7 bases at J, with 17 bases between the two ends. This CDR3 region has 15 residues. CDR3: CASSGSGGLGEKLFF. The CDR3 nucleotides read TGTGCCAGCAGTGGATCAGGCGGGCTTGGTGAAAAACTGTTTTTT.

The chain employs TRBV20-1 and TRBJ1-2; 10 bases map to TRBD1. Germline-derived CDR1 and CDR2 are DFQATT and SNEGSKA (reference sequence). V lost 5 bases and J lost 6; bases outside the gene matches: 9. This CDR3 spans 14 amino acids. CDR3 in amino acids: CSAPRQGASDGYTF. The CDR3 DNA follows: TGCAGTGCTCCCCGACAGGGGGCTAGCGATGGCTACACCTTC.

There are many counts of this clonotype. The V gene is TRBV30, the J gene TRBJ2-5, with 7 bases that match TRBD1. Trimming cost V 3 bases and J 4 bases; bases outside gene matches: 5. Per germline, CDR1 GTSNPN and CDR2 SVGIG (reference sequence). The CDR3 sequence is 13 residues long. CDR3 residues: CAWRGRGRETQYF. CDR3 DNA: TGTGCCTGGAGGGGCAGGGGGAGAGAGACCCAGTACTTC. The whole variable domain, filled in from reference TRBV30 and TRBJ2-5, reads SQTIHQWPATLVQPVGSPLSLECTVEGTSNPNLYWYRQAAGRGLQLLFYSVGIGQISSEVPQNLSASRPQDRQFILSSKKLLLSDSGFYLCAWRGRGRETQYFGPGTRLLVL.